Following are 12 T cell receptor beta chains from one sample sequenced in a study of CD8+CD57+ T cells in acquired aplastic anemia. Genomic DNA constituted the template upon which TCR beta VDJ and CDR3 profiling was performed. Each CDR3 protein gets one entry after TCRdb re-called the reads with MiXCR. The data contain 150,000 to 200,000 distinct CDR3 sequences, around 65% of them singletons. Sequencing was performed on sorted CD4+, CD8+, or CD8+CD57+ T cells (not recorded which) from PBMCs. The origin of the receptors is a human donor with severe aplastic anemia or a healthy control (not recorded which).

The CDR3 protein is CASSRGQGTNTEAFF. Here the CDR3 DNA reads TGTGCCAGCAGCCGAGGACAGGGAACCAACACTGAAGCTTTCTTT. The chain couples TRBV7-9 to TRBJ1-1; TRBD1 matches at 8 bases. Per germline, CDR1 SEHNR and CDR2 FQNEAQ (reference sequence). J was trimmed by 2 bases and V by 5 bases; bases with no gene match: 7. This CDR3 region has 15 residues.

The chain recombines TRBV9 with TRBJ2-7; D not certain. CDR1 SGDLS and CDR2 YYNGEE come from the germline V gene. Trimming cost V 1 base and J 5 bases, with 13 bases left between them. The CDR3 runs 14 residues. CDR3 residues: CASSVQPDGNEQYF. The CDR3 region has the DNA TGTGCCAGCAGCGTACAACCGGACGGCAACGAGCAGTACTTC.

This clonotype was counted at least ten times. V is TRBV14 and J is TRBJ2-1; D is uncertain. Germline loops: CDR1 SGHDN, CDR2 FVKESK. The germline V and J ends were trimmed by 0 bases and 4 bases, with 7 bases remaining between them. This CDR3 is 14 amino acids long. The CDR3 DNA reads TGTGCCAGCAGCCAAGAGGTACAGTACAATGAGCAGTTCTTC. The encoded protein is CASSQEVQYNEQFF.

This clonotype was counted only a few times. The junction and the germline gene differ at one end; a read error may be behind it. V is TRBV9 and J is TRBJ2-2, with D perhaps TRBD1 (6 bases). Germline V CDR1 and CDR2: SGDLS, YYNGEE. The CDR3 is made up of 14 amino acids. The CDR3 protein is CATSSRTASGELFF. The CDR3 DNA sequence: TGTGCCACCAGCAGCCGGACAGCCTCCGGGGAGCTGTTTTTT.

In its sample, this clonotype was seen a few times. CDR3 nucleotides: TGCAGTGCTAGTAGGGACGGTTCCTACGAGCAGTACTTC. The encoded protein is CSASRDGSYEQYF. The V call is TRBV20-1, the J call TRBJ2-7; TRBD1 or TRBD2 may be the D gene (5 bases each). Germline V gene data show CDR1 as DFQATT and CDR2 as SNEGSKA (reference sequence). Trimming removed 3 bases from V and 1 base from J, with 10 bases in between. This CDR3 comprises 13 residues.

V is TRBV7-9 and J is TRBJ2-1, with D possibly TRBD1 on 7 matching bases. Germline V lookup: CDR1 SEHNR, CDR2 FQNEAQ (reference sequence). Trimming removed 5 bases from V and 4 bases from J, with 18 bases in between. CDR3 size: 16 residues. CDR3 amino acids: CASSPKGGTAYNEQFF. For the CDR3, the DNA is TGTGCCAGCAGCCCCAAAGGGGGGACAGCATACAATGAGCAGTTCTTC.

This chain uses TRBV7-2 with TRBJ1-4, with D perhaps TRBD1 (5 bases). Trimming shortened V by 5 bases and J by 8 bases, and 18 bases separated the two germline ends. The CDR3 is 15 amino acids. Germline-derived CDR1 and CDR2 are SGHTA and FQGNSA. Here the CDR3 reads CASSLTRDPSEKLFF. The CDR3 DNA is TGTGCCAGCAGCCTCACCAGGGATCCGTCAGAAAAACTGTTTTTT.

V usage is TRBV20-1 and J usage is TRBJ1-1; no clear D gene. Germline V gene data show CDR1 as DFQATT and CDR2 as SNEGSKA (reference sequence). This CDR3 is built from 13 residues. The ends were cut back, 5 bases at V and 1 base at J, with 11 bases in the middle. CDR3 sequence: CSARLTKNTEAFF. The CDR3, as DNA: TGCAGTGCTCGACTCACTAAGAACACTGAAGCTTTCTTT.

This clonotype was observed many times. The V gene is TRBV30, the J gene TRBJ1-6, with D maybe TRBD1 (5 bases). Germline V gene lookup returns CDR1 GTSNPN and CDR2 SVGIG (reference sequence). This CDR3 has 12 amino acids. Trimming shortened V by 6 bases and J by 5 bases, and 8 bases separated the two germline ends. The DNA of the CDR3 is TGTGCCTGTGACAGCCATAATTCACCCCTCCACTTT. Residues: CACDSHNSPLHF.

This clonotype was seen only a few times. This chain connects TRBV24-1 to TRBJ2-3, with unresolved D. CDR3 length equals 13 residues. CDR1 is KGHDR and CDR2 is SFDVKD in the germline V gene. V was shortened by 1 base and J by 7 bases, with 8 bases between the two germline ends. In DNA form, the CDR3 reads TGTGCCACCAGTGATTTCGCCGGTCATACGCAGTATTTT. The encoded protein is CATSDFAGHTQYF.

The rearrangement joins TRBV24-1 to TRBJ2-1; TRBD2 aligns across 13 bases. With 5 bases clipped from V and 8 bases from J, the junction kept 5 bases outside the gene matches. The CDR3 consists of 15 residues. The germline CDR1 and CDR2 sequences are KGHDR and SFDVKD. CDR3 region: CATSARLAGGDEQFF. The CDR3 DNA sequence: TGTGCCACCAGTGCTAGACTAGCGGGAGGAGATGAGCAGTTCTTC.

The chain uses TRBV7-9 and TRBJ2-5; D unresolved. With the DNA end fitting TRBJ2-1 better, the J assignment may be wrong. The germline CDR1 and CDR2 sequences are SEHNR and FQNEAQ (reference sequence). This CDR3 comprises 12 residues. For the CDR3, the DNA is TGTGCCAGCAGCGCAGGTCCAGATGAGCAGTTCTTC. Translating gives CASSAGPDEQFF.